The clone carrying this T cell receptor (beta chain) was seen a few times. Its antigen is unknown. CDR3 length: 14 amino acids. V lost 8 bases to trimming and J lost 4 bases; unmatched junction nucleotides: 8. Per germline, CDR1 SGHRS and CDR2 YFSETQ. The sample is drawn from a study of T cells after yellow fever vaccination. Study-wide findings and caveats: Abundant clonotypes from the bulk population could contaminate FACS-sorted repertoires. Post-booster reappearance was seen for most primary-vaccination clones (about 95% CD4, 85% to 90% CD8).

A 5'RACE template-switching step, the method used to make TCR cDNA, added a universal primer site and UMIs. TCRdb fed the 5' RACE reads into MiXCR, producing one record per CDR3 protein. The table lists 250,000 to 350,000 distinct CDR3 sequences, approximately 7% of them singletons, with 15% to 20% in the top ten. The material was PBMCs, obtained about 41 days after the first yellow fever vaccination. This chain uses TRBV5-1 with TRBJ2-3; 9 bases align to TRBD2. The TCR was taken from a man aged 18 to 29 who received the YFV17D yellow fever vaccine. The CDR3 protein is CASNRRGGADTQYF. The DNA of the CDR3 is TGCGCCAGTAATCGGCGGGGGGGCGCAGATACGCAGTATTTT.